A single T cell receptor beta chain is shown here with its context. The antigen is not known. The germline V gene has CDR1 MNHNY and CDR2 SVGAGI (reference sequence). Trimming removed 7 bases at V and 0 bases at J, with 9 bases between. The CDR3 totals 13 residues. The data were obtained in a study of STAT5B mutations in CD4+ large granular lymphocyte leukemia. Study-wide points: Patient CD4-sorted repertoires looked more clonal than healthy CD4+ repertoires, even without putative leukemic clones. No patients shared main leukemic clonotypes, though around 27% appeared at low frequency elsewhere. Compared with healthy controls (2/35), patient top clones favored TRBV06 (8/27).

Method: immunoSEQ multiplex PCR; TCRdb's copy keeps in-frame clones and lacks some. The sample has fewer than 40,000 clones, about four fifths seen once; the top ten hold 2% to 3%. The sequence came from a human donor in good health. What was sequenced was CD4+ T cells from blood buffy coats. The chain recombines TRBV6-6 with TRBJ2-5; D call uncertain. In DNA, the CDR3 is TGTGCCAGCAACCAACTTAACCAAGAGACCCAGTACTTC. Protein product: CASNQLNQETQYF.